This T cell receptor beta chain was identified in a study of long-term antiretroviral therapy in people with HIV. Study outcomes and limitations: Post-ART samples showed increased diversity that remained below transplant donor control levels.

CDR1 MNHEY and CDR2 SMNVEV come from the germline V gene (reference sequence). The ends lost 5 bases at V and 4 bases at J; junction bases unmatched: 8. This CDR3 comprises 15 residues. Notes on this clone: What it binds is not known.

Sequencing used immunoSEQ v3.0 at survey level. TCRdb's copy holds only in-frame clones and misses some; the assay was immunoSEQ multiplex PCR. This table holds roughly 17,000 clones, around 83% found once. The sequenced sample was unsorted PBMCs, obtained 0.5 years after starting antiretroviral therapy. This chain connects TRBV27 to TRBJ1-2, with 9 bases identical to TRBD1. The TCR was taken from a woman in her 40s with HIV. CDR3 nucleotides: TGTGCCAGCAGTGGAACGGACAGGGGTGGCTATGGCTACACCTTC. This gives the protein CASSGTDRGGYGYTF.